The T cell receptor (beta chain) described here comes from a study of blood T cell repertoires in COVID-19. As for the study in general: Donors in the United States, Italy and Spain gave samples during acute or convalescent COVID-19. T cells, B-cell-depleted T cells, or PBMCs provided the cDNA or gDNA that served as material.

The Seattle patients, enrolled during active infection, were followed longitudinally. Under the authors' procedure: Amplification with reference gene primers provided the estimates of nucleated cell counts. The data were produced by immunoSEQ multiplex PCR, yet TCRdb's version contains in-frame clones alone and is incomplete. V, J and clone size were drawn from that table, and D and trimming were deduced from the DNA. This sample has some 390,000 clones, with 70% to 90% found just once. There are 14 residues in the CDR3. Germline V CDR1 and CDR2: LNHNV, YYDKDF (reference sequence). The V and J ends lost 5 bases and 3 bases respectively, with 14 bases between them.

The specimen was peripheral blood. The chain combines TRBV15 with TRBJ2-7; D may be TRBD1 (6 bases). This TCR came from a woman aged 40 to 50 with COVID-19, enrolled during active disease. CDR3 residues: CATSPRQAHYEQYF. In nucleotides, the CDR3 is TGTGCCACCAGCCCAAGACAGGCCCACTACGAGCAGTACTTC.